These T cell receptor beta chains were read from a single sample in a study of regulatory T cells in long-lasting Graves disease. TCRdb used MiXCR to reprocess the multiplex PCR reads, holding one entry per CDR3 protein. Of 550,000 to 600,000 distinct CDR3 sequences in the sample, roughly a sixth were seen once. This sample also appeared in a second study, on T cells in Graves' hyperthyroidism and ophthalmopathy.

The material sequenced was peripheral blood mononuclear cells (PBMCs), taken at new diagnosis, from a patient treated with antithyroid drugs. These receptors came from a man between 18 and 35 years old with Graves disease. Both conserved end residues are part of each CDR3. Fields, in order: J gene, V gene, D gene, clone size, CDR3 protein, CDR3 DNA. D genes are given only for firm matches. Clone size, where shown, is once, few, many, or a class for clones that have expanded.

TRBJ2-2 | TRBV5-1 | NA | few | CASSAEKTGTGELFF | TGCGCCAGCAGCGCCGAGAAGACTGGCACCGGGGAGCTGTTTTTT
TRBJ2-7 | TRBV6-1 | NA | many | CASRLGPLTGEQYF | TGTGCCAGCAGACTGGGACCCCTAACTGGGGAGCAGTACTTC
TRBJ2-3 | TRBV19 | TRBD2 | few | CASGGTSGQTDTQYF | TGTGCCAGCGGAGGGACTAGCGGACAGACAGATACGCAGTATTTT
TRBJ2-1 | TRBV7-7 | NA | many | CASSLVVRGEQFF | TGTGCTAGCAGCTTAGTGGTGAGGGGGGAGCAGTTCTTC
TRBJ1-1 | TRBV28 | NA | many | CASSSGVSEAFF | TGTGCCAGCAGCTCGGGCGTCTCTGAAGCTTTCTTT
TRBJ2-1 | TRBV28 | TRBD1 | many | CASSFRSQGAPRKNEQFF | TGTGCCAGCAGTTTTCGGTCGCAGGGGGCGCCCCGTAAAAATGAGCAGTTCTTC
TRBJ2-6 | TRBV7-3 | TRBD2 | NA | CASSPGLAGGGANVLTF | TGTGCCAGCAGCCCCGGACTAGCGGGAGGTGGGGCCAACGTCCTGACTTTC
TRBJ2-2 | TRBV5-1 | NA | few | CASSIYRPDASTGELFF | TGCGCCAGCAGCATTTACCGGCCGGACGCAAGCACCGGGGAGCTGTTTTTT
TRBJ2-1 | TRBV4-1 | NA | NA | CASSQGLPGVGEQFF | TGCGCCAGCAGCCAAGGCCTCCCGGGAGTAGGGGAGCAGTTCTTC
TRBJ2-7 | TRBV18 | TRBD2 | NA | CASSTKGLAGGLILEQYF | TGTGCCAGCTCAACAAAAGGACTAGCGGGAGGGCTTATTCTCGAGCAGTACTTC